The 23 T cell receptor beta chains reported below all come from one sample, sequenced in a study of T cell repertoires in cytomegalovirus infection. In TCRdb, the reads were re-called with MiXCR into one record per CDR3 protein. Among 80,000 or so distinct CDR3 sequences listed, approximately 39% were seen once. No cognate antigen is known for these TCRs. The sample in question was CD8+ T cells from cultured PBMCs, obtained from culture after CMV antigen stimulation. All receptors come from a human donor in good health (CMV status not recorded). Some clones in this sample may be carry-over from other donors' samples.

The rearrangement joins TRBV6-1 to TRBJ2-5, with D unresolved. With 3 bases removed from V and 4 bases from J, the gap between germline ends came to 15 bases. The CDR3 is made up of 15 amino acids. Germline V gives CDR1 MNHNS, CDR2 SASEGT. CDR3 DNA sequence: TGTGCCAGCAGTGATCAGTCCGGGTCACCAGAGACCCAGTACTTC. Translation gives CASSDQSGSPETQYF.

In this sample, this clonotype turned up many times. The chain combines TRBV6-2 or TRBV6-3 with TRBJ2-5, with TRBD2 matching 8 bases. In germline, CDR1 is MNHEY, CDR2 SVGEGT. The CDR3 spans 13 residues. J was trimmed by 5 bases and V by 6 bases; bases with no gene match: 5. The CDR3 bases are TGTGCCAGCAGCTGGACTAGCTGGGAGACCCAGTACTTC. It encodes CASSWTSWETQYF.

DNA for the CDR3: TGCGCCAGCAGCTTGTTAGGGGAGCGGTACAATGAGCAGTTCTTC. It yields the protein CASSLLGERYNEQFF. J is TRBJ2-1 and V is TRBV5-1; D possibly matches TRBD1 or TRBD2 (5 bases each). With 1 base removed from V and 4 bases from J, the gap between germline ends came to 12 bases. The CDR3 length is 15 residues. Looked up from germline, CDR1 is SGHRS and CDR2 is YFSETQ.

The CDR3 nucleotides are TGCAGTGCTATACAACTAGCGGGGGGGAAAGATACGCAGTATTTT. Its translation is CSAIQLAGGKDTQYF. The rearrangement links TRBV20-1 to TRBJ2-3; TRBD2 matches 13 bases. The length of the CDR3 is 15 residues. Looked up from germline, CDR1 is DFQATT and CDR2 is SNEGSKA (reference sequence). With 4 bases clipped from V and 5 bases from J, the junction kept 6 bases outside the gene matches.

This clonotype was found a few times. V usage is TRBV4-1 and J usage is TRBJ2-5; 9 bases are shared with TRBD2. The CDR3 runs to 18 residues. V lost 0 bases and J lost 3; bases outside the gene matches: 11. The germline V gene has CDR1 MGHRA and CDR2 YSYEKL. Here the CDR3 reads CASSQDQWGSGSEETQYF. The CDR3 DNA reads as TGCGCCAGCAGCCAAGATCAATGGGGTAGCGGGAGCGAAGAGACCCAGTACTTC.

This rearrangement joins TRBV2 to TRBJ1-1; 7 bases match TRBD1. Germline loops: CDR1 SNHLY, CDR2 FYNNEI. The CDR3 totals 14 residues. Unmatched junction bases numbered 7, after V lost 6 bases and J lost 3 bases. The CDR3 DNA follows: TGTGCCAGCAGCTTGACAGGGATGGACACTGAAGCTTTCTTT. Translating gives CASSLTGMDTEAFF.

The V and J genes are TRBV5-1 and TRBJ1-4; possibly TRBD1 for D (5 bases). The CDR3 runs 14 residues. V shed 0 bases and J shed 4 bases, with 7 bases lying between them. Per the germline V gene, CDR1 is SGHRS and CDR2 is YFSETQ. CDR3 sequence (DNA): TGCGCCAGCAGCTTGGCAGGGTTTAATGAAAAACTGTTTTTT. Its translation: CASSLAGFNEKLFF.

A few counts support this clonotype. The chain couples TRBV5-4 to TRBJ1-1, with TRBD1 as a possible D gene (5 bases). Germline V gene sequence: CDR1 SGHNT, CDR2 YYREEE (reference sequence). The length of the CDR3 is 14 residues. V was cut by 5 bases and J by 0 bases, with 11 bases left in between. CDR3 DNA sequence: TGTGCCAGCAGTTTTGAGACAGTGAACACTGAAGCTTTCTTT. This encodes CASSFETVNTEAFF.

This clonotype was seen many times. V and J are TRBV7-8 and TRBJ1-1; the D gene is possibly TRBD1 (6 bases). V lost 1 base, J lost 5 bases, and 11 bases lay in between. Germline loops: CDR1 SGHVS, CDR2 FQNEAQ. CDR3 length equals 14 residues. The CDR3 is CASSLGSQGTEAFF. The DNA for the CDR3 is TGTGCCAGCAGCTTAGGCAGCCAGGGGACTGAAGCTTTCTTT.

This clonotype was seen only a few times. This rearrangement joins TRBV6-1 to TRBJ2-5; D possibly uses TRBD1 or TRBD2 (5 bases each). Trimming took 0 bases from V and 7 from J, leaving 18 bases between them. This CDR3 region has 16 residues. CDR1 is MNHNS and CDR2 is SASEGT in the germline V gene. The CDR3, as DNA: TGTGCCAGCAGTGAAGCAACGAGGGGTTTATCGACGACCCAGTACTTC. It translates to CASSEATRGLSTTQYF.

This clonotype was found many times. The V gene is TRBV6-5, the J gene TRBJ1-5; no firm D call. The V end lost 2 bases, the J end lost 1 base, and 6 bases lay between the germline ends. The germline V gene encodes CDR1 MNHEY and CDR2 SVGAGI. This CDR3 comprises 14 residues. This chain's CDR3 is CASSYGISNQPQHF. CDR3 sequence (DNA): TGTGCCAGCAGTTACGGAATCAGCAATCAGCCCCAGCATTTT.

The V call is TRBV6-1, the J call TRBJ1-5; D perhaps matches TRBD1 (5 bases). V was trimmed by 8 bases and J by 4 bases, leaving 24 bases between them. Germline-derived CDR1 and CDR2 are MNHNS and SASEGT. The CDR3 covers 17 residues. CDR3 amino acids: CASPPDGDGFGNQPQHF. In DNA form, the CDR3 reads TGTGCCAGCCCCCCGGACGGGGACGGCTTTGGAAATCAGCCCCAGCATTTT.

The CDR3, as DNA: TGTGCCAGCAGCGCAAACAGGGGCCAAGAGACCCAGTACTTC. Its protein is CASSANRGQETQYF. The genes are TRBV7-9 and TRBJ2-5; 7 nucleotides agree with TRBD1. J lost 1 base, V lost 5 bases, and 4 bases had no gene match. The CDR3 is 14 residues long. Germline V gene data show CDR1 as SEHNR and CDR2 as FQNEAQ (reference sequence).

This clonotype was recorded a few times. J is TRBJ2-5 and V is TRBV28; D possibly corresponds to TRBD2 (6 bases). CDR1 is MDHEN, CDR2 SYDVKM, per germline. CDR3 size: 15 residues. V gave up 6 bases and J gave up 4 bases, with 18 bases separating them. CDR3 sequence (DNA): TGTGCCAGCAGCGATAACCGGGGGTTCGGAGAGACCCAGTACTTC. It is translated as CASSDNRGFGETQYF.

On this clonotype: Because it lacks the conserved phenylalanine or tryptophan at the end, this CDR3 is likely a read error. The CDR3 nucleotides read TGTGCCAGTAGTCCCGGGACCGAACTCATGTTTACTTATGGCTACACCTAC. Residues: CASSPGTELMFTYGYTY. V and J are TRBV19 and TRBJ1-2; D possibly corresponds to TRBD1 (5 bases). The CDR3 runs 17 residues. Per the germline V gene, CDR1 is LNHDA and CDR2 is SQIVND (reference sequence). V was cut by 5 bases and J by 5 bases, with 24 bases left in between.

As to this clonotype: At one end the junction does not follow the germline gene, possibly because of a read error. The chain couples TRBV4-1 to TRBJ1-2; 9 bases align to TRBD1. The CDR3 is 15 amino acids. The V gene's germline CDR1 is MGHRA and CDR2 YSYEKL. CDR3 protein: CASSQSPGQGYGYTF. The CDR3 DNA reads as TGTGCCAGCAGCCAGTCACCGGGACAGGGCTATGGCTACACCTTC.

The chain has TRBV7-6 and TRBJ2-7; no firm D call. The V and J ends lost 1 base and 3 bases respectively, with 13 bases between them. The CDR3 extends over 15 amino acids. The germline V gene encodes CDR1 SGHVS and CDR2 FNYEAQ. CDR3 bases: TGTGCCAGCAGCTTAGAGATGGAGAAGAGCTACGAGCAGTACTTC. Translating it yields CASSLEMEKSYEQYF.

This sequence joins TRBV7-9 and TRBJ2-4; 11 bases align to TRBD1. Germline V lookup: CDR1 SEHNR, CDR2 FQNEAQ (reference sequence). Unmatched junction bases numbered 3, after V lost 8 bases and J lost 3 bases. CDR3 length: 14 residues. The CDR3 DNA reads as TGTGCCAGCGGTGGGACAGGGGGCAAAAACATTCAGTACTTC. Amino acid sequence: CASGGTGGKNIQYF.

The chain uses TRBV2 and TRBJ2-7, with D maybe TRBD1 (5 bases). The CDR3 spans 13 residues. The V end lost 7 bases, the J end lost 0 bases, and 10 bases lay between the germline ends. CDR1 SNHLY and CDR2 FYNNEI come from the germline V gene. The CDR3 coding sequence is TGTGCCAGCATCCTAGACAGCTCCTACGAGCAGTACTTC. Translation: CASILDSSYEQYF.

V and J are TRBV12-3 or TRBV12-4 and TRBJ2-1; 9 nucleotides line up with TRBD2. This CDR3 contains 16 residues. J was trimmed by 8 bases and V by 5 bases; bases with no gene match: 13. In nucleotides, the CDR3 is TGTGCCAGCAGTCCTCGCGGGCGGGGGGGCCGCCATGAGCAGTTCTTC. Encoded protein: CASSPRGRGGRHEQFF.

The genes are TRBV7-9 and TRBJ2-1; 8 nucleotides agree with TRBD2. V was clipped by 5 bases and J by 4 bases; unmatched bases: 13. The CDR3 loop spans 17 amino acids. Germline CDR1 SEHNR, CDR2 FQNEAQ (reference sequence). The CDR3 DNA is TGTGCCAGCAGCGGAGGCACTAGCGGCCTTATGTACAATGAGCAGTTCTTC. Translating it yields CASSGGTSGLMYNEQFF.

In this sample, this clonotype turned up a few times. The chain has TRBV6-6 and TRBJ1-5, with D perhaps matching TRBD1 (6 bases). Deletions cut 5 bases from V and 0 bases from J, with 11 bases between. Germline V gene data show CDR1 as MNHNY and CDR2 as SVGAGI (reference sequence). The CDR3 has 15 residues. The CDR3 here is CASSLGGNSNQPQHF. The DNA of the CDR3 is TGTGCCAGCAGTCTAGGGGGTAATAGCAATCAGCCCCAGCATTTT.

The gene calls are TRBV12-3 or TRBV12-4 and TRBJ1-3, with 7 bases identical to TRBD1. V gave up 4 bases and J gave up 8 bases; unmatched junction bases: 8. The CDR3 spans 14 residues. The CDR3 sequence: CASSSTGVADTIYF. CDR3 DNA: TGTGCCAGCAGTTCCACAGGGGTCGCGGACACCATATATTTT.